The present TCR beta chain was sequenced within a study of monozygotic twins with inflammatory bowel disease (dated by TCRdb to between 2018 and 2021). Regarding the research as a whole: In total, around 30 monozygotic twin pairs made up the full study: 19 Danish pairs, all IBD-discordant, plus nine German pairs, of which four were IBD-concordant and five were IBD-discordant. Each individual had, on average, about 151 000 unique TCRalpha sequences and 181 000 unique TCRbeta sequences available for analysis. The search for disease-associated traits relied mainly on comparing IBD patients with their genetically identical healthy co-twins within discordant pairs. The investigation overall reported the following: Compared with healthy twins, IBD patients had fewer clonotypes in common with other individuals, a difference most pronounced in patients showing signs of disease activity. No single strong signal or clonotype linked to IBD turned up in the results, so the idea that one exists was not supported. The analysis was unable to tell apart different T cell subtypes. Background noise and inter-individual variability may have been introduced into the repertoires by the differing immunosuppressive treatments among patients. Repertoire similarity did not differ between concordant and discordant twins, which could be due to limited statistical power. IBD patients had lower TCRbeta repertoire diversity, measured by the inverse Simpson index, than their healthy co-twins.

The method was 5' RACE. The input for every TCR library was 3,500 to 4,500 ng of total RNA. For each sample, cDNA synthesis was carried out in eight separate reactions using SMARTScribe reverse transcriptase. During cDNA synthesis, unique molecular identifiers containing a 6-nucleotide sample barcode were introduced by template switching. TCRalpha and TCRbeta cDNA was amplified by two nested PCRs of about 15 and 9 cycles, with bead purification after each PCR. Before amplification, the cDNA was treated with uracil DNA-glycosylase and purified using the QIAquick PCR purification kit. The second PCR was the step at which Illumina TruSeq-compatible adapters and sample-specific barcodes were added. TapeStation and Qubit were used to check library quality and concentration, and 4.5 to 6.5 ng of each library was pooled. Sequencing of pooled libraries was carried out on an Illumina HiSeq2500 single-index Rapid Run using 2 x 100 bp reads and custom sequencing primers. The paper's processing steps were these. UMI-based consensus assembly with MiGEC version 1.2.6 was used to correct PCR and sequencing errors. V(D)J alignment, clonotype assembly and CDR3 extraction were performed with MiXCR version 2.1.1. Normalisation of gene usage, clonotype sharing and MAIT/NKT TCR abundance was achieved by analysing the top 1000, 10 000 and 20 000 clonotypes per sample. After downsampling to 27 000 UMIs, diversity was calculated as the inverse Simpson index using the vegan R package. Paired Mann-Whitney U tests on discordant twin pairs were used, with Benjamini-Hochberg multiple-testing correction. The reads went through TCRdb reprocessing, and each CDR3 protein sequence gets one entry with no DNA. The V and J calls were not made by the authors but by TCRdb's processing. The sample table records a few hundred thousand distinct CDR3 sequences. The top ten constitute more than 2% of the sample.

CDR1 and CDR2 are read off the germline V gene as LGHNA and YNFKEQ. CDR3 length: 16 amino acids, cysteine to phenylalanine. The coding DNA is unavailable. About this clonotype: Its binding antigen is unknown.

From each donor, an approximately 2.4 ml peripheral blood sample was collected into PAXgene tubes and kept at -80 degrees C. Without any T cell sorting, total RNA was extracted from whole blood using the PAXgene blood miRNA kit on an automated QIAcube. Peripheral blood from monozygotic twin pairs who were concordant or discordant for inflammatory bowel disease underwent deep TCRalpha and TCRbeta repertoire profiling using unique molecular barcoding. Smoking habits were recorded for all twin pairs, with individuals classified as current, former or never smokers. The source is a human donor with ulcerative colitis or Crohn's disease, or a healthy co-twin of an affected twin (not recorded which). Sequenced input: blood. The chain links TRBV4-2 with TRBJ2-2. The CDR3 has the sequence CASSPEIDGTPGELFF.